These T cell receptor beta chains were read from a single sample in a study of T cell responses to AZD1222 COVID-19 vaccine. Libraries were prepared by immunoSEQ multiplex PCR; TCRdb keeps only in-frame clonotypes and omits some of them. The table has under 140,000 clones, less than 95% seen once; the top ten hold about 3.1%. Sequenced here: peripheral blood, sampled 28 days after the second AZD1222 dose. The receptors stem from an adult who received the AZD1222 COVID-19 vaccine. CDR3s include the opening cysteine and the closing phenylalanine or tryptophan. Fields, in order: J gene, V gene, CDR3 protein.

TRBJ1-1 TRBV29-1 CSVDRATEAFF
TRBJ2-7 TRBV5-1 CASLPVGGSYEQYF
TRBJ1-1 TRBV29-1 CSVGGLMNTEAFF
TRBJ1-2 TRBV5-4 CASSSDGGYGYTF
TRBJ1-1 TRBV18 CASSPQSESVQGGFF
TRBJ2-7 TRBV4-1 CASSQVLRERSYEQYF
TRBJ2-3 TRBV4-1 CASSQAAEGTSTDTQYF
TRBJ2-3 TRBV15 CATSPHLTGALETDTQYF
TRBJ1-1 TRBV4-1 CASSQTAIGTEAFF
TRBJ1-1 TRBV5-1 CASSYQGNMNTEAFF
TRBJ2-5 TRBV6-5 CASSYSRASGQETQYF
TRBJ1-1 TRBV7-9 CASSLARTWAEAFF
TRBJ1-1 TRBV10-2 CASSAMTYVGTEAFF
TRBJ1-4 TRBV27 CASSQLLDGVSEKLFF
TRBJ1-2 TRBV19 CASSFNQDKGNYGYTF
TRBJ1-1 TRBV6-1 CASSELGKVNTEAFF
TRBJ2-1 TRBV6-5 CASSSPPEYNEQFF
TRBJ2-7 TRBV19 CASSIIAGGDYEQYF